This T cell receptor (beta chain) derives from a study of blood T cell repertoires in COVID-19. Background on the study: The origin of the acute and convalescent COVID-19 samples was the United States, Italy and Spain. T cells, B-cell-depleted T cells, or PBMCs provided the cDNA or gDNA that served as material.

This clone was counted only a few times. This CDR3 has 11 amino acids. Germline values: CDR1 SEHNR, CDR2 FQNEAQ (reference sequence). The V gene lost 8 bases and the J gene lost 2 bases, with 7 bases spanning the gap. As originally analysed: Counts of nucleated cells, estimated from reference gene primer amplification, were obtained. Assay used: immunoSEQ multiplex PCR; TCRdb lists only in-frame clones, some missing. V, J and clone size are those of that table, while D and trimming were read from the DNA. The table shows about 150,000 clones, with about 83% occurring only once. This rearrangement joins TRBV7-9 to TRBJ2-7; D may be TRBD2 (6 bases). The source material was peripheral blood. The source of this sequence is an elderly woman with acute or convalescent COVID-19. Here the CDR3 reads CASGEAYEQYF. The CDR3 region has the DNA TGTGCCAGCGGGGAGGCCTACGAGCAGTACTTC.